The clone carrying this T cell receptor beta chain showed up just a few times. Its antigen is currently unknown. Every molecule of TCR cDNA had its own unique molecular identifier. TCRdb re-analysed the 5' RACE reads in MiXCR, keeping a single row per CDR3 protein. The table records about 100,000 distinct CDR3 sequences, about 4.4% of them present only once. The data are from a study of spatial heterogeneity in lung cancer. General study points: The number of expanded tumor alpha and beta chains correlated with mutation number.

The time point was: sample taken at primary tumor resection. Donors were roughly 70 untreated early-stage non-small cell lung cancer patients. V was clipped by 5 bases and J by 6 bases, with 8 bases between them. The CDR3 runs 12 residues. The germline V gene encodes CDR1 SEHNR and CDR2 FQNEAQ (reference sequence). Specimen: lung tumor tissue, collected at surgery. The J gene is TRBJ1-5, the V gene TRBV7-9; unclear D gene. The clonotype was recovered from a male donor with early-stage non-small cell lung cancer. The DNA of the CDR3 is TGTGCCAGCAGCCAGGACGGTCAGCCCCAGCATTTT. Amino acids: CASSQDGQPQHF.